Listed below are T cell receptor beta chains from one sample, sequenced in a study of cytomegalovirus exposure and HLA in healthy donors. Sequencing was performed with immunoSEQ multiplex PCR; in TCRdb, only in-frame clones are kept and a portion is missing. The sample has over 200,000 clones, about nine tenths seen once. Sequenced sample: PBMCs. The source is a woman aged 18-35 years in good health and CMV-seropositive. CDR3s include the opening cysteine and the closing phenylalanine or tryptophan. Fields, in order: J gene, D gene, clone size, V gene, CDR3 length, CDR3 DNA, CDR3 protein. D genes are given only for firm matches. Clone size is not always given. Where it is, it says once, few, many or a class for expanded clones.

TRBJ2-1	-	-	TRBV6-4	14	TGTGCCAGCAGTGCCTCGACTGGCGGAGGTGAGCAGTTCTTC	CASSASTGGGEQFF
TRBJ2-1	-	-	TRBV5-1	14	TGCGCCAGCAGTCAAAGAGGGAGCCCTAATGAGCAGTTCTTC	CASSQRGSPNEQFF
TRBJ2-1	TRBD2	-	TRBV27	14	TGTGCCAGCAGGACTAGCGACTCTCGAAATGAGCAGTTCTTC	CASRTSDSRNEQFF
TRBJ2-1	-	-	TRBV25-1	13	TGTGCCAGCAGTGACGGCTCCTACAATGAGCAGTTCTTC	CASSDGSYNEQFF
TRBJ1-4	-	-	TRBV6-1	15	TGTGCCAGCAGTCTTTACAGGGCCGTTAATGAAAAACTGTTTTTT	CASSLYRAVNEKLFF
TRBJ1-5	-	-	TRBV6-5	15	TGTGCCAGCAGTTACTCGGGTGGGCCCAATCAGCCCCAGCATTTT	CASSYSGGPNQPQHF
TRBJ2-1	TRBD2	-	TRBV5-1	15	TGCGCCAGCAGCCTCTATAGCGGGAACTACAATGAGCAGTTCTTC	CASSLYSGNYNEQFF
TRBJ1-2	-	few	TRBV20-1	11	TGCAGTGCTAGAGGGACTATGGGCTACACCTTC	CSARGTMGYTF
TRBJ2-1	-	once	TRBV5-1	14	TGCGCCAGCAGCGCCGGAGGGGCACCAAATGAGCAGTTCTTC	CASSAGGAPNEQFF
TRBJ2-1	TRBD2	-	TRBV7-3	15	TGTGCCAGCAGCCCCGGGACTAGCGAAGACAATGAGCAGTTCTTC	CASSPGTSEDNEQFF